The TCR beta chain described here comes from a study of T cells in Graves' hyperthyroidism and ophthalmopathy. It was RNA transcripts that yielded the amplified TCR beta CDR3 regions. In the first-round RT-PCR of the TCR CDR3, the HTBI primer set was used. TCRdb re-called the multiplex PCR reads with MiXCR, one entry per CDR3 protein. The sample lists 500,000 to 550,000 distinct CDR3 sequences, just under 20% seen once, with less than 55% in the top ten. PBMCs were obtained from about 10 ml fresh peripheral blood. In this sample, this clonotype turned up a few times. Germline CDR1 is GTSNPN and CDR2 is SVGIG (reference sequence). The ends were cut back, 5 bases at V and 5 bases at J, with 25 bases in the middle. The length of the CDR3 is 17 residues.

The sample taken for sequencing was blood. The clonotype was recovered from a man between 35 and 55 years old with Graves' ophthalmopathy. The chain is built from TRBV30 and TRBJ1-3, with a weak D call TRBD1 (6 bases). The CDR3 loop reads CAWGQGPIQGARNTIYF. CDR3 DNA sequence: TGTGCCTGGGGGCAGGGACCAATACAGGGTGCTCGAAACACCATATATTTT. The full variable domain, completed using reference TRBV30 and TRBJ1-3, is SQTIHQWPATLVQPVGSPLSLECTVEGTSNPNLYWYRQAAGRGLQLLFYSVGIGQISSEVPQNLSASRPQDRQFILSSKKLLLSDSGFYLCAWGQGPIQGARNTIYFGEGSWLTVV.